The 18 T cell receptor beta chains presented below share a single source sample, sequenced in a study of T-cell memory formation after mild COVID-19. TCRdb called the 5' RACE reads again in MiXCR, with one record for every CDR3 protein. The sample has about 280,000 distinct CDR3 sequences; less than 9.5% are singletons. Sequencing was carried out using PBMCs or a T cell subset sorted from them (not recorded which). The receptor source for this set is a young man who had mild COVID-19 (a few samples of this study predate the infection). Cell type and time point are not known.

The table lists this clonotype with many counts. This chain connects TRBV7-9 to TRBJ1-1; D ambiguous. Germline CDR1 and CDR2: SEHNR and FQNEAQ (reference sequence). V lost 4 bases and J lost 1, with 16 bases in between. The CDR3 length is 16 residues. DNA of the CDR3: TGTGCCAGCAGCTCGGCGCGGCCCCTACGGAACACTGAAGCTTTCTTT. Translated: CASSSARPLRNTEAFF.

This clonotype has a handful of counts. The chain uses TRBV20-1 and TRBJ1-5, with D tentatively TRBD1 (6 bases). The V end was cut by 3 bases, the J end by 5 bases, with 14 bases between. The CDR3 totals 14 residues. Germline V gene sequence: CDR1 DFQATT, CDR2 SNEGSKA (reference sequence). The CDR3 DNA reads as TGCAGTGCTAGTTGGGGGGGCCGAGATCAGCCCCAGCATTTT. Residues: CSASWGGRDQPQHF.

This chain uses TRBV4-2 with TRBJ1-2; TRBD1 is a possible D gene (5 bases). The length of the CDR3 is 17 residues. The V and J ends lost 1 base and 1 base respectively, with 16 bases between them. Germline CDR1 LGHNA, CDR2 YNFKEQ. CDR3 in DNA: TGTGCCAGCAGCCAAGTCTTTCAGGGTAGACGTAACTATGGCTACACCTTC. Its translation is CASSQVFQGRRNYGYTF.

This clonotype showed up many times. The J gene is TRBJ1-1, the V gene TRBV5-1; D not certain. V lost 4 bases, J lost 5 bases, and 15 bases lay in between. CDR1 is SGHRS, CDR2 YFSETQ, per germline. This CDR3 contains 14 residues. The CDR3 is CASSPYTEVTEAFF. CDR3 coding DNA: TGCGCCAGCAGCCCCTACACAGAGGTAACTGAAGCTTTCTTT. Filled out from reference TRBV5-1 and TRBJ1-1, the complete variable domain reads KAGVTQTPRYLIKTRGQQVTLSCSPISGHRSVSWYQQTPGQGLQFLFEYFSETQRNKGNFPGRFSGRQFSNSRSEMNVSTLELGDSALYLCASSPYTEVTEAFFGQGTRLTVV.

The chain employs TRBV5-1 and TRBJ2-5; tentative D call: TRBD1 (5 bases). With 0 bases removed from V and 1 base from J, the gap between germline ends came to 10 bases. The CDR3 totals 15 residues. Per the germline V gene, CDR1 is SGHRS and CDR2 is YFSETQ. Written as DNA, the CDR3 is TGCGCCAGCAGCTTGGCCAGGGCCTCCCAAGAGACCCAGTACTTC. It yields the protein CASSLARASQETQYF.

The chain combines TRBV20-1 with TRBJ1-4; D gene unclear. The length of the CDR3 is 14 residues. Trimming took off 1 base at V and 8 bases at J, with 14 bases between the two ends. Germline lookup yields CDR1 DFQATT and CDR2 SNEGSKA (reference sequence). CDR3 sequence reads: CSARGLGDREKLFF. In DNA, the CDR3 is TGCAGTGCTAGAGGGTTGGGAGATAGAGAAAAACTGTTTTTT.

In this sample, this clonotype turned up many times. The chain carries TRBV20-1 and TRBJ2-7, with TRBD1 matching over 8 bases. Germline V gives CDR1 DFQATT, CDR2 SNEGSKA (reference sequence). V was clipped by 5 bases and J by 4 bases; unmatched bases: 7. This CDR3 has 13 amino acids. The CDR3 DNA reads as TGCAGTGCTTTCGGACAGGGTGTATACGAGCAGTACTTC. This codes for CSAFGQGVYEQYF.

This rearrangement joins TRBV6-2 or TRBV6-3 to TRBJ1-1; D possibly corresponds to TRBD1 (6 bases). Trimming shortened V by 4 bases and J by 3 bases, and 18 bases separated the two germline ends. The CDR3 spans 16 residues. The V gene's germline CDR1 is MNHEY and CDR2 SVGEGT. CDR3 nucleotides: TGTGCCAGCAGTTTACTCCCAGGGGATAGGGACACTGAAGCTTTCTTT. Amino acid sequence: CASSLLPGDRDTEAFF.

This CDR3 is CASSFGTSGSSYEQYF. CDR3 nucleotides: TGCGCCAGCAGCTTCGGGACTAGCGGGAGCTCCTACGAGCAGTACTTC. V is TRBV5-1 and J is TRBJ2-7; 14 bases match TRBD2. The ends lost 2 bases at V and 0 bases at J; junction bases unmatched: 1. Germline lookup yields CDR1 SGHRS and CDR2 YFSETQ. The length of the CDR3 is 16 residues. Looking up the rest from reference TRBV5-1 and TRBJ2-7 gives the full variable domain: KAGVTQTPRYLIKTRGQQVTLSCSPISGHRSVSWYQQTPGQGLQFLFEYFSETQRNKGNFPGRFSGRQFSNSRSEMNVSTLELGDSALYLCASSFGTSGSSYEQYFGPGTRLTVT.

At least ten counts were recorded for this clonotype. The chain recombines TRBV4-1 with TRBJ2-5; 7 bases match TRBD2. The germline V gene has CDR1 MGHRA and CDR2 YSYEKL. The CDR3 spans 16 residues. Trimming cost V 4 bases and J 3 bases; bases outside gene matches: 11. CDR3 sequence reads: CASSPSPGGKKETQYF. CDR3 bases: TGCGCCAGCAGCCCCTCCCCGGGAGGAAAAAAAGAGACCCAGTACTTC.

This clonotype was picked up a small number of times. The chain combines TRBV5-1 with TRBJ2-1; D may correspond to TRBD1 or TRBD2 (5 bases each). CDR3 size: 15 residues. The ends were cut back, 0 bases at V and 5 bases at J, with 12 bases in the middle. Germline CDR1 SGHRS, CDR2 YFSETQ. In DNA form, the CDR3 reads TGCGCCAGCAGCTTGGGAGGGGTCCCTAACAATGAGCAGTTCTTC. Protein product: CASSLGGVPNNEQFF. Supplemented by reference TRBV5-1 and TRBJ2-1, the full variable domain reads KAGVTQTPRYLIKTRGQQVTLSCSPISGHRSVSWYQQTPGQGLQFLFEYFSETQRNKGNFPGRFSGRQFSNSRSEMNVSTLELGDSALYLCASSLGGVPNNEQFFGPGTRLTVL.

The chain carries TRBV29-1 and TRBJ2-7; D ambiguous. This CDR3 has 12 residues. The V gene's germline CDR1 is SQVTM and CDR2 ANQGSEA. V shed 3 bases and J shed 0 bases, with 6 bases lying between them. The DNA for the CDR3 is TGCAGCGTTGATTCCGACTCCTACGAGCAGTACTTC. This sequence encodes CSVDSDSYEQYF.

CDR3 bases: TGCAGCTCGGGACTAGCGGGGGGGAACACCGGGGAGCTGTTTTTT. It is translated as CSSGLAGGNTGELFF. The genes are TRBV20-1 and TRBJ2-2, with 15 bases matching TRBD2. CDR3 length: 15 residues. The germline CDR1 and CDR2 sequences are DFQATT and SNEGSKA (reference sequence).

In this sample, this clonotype turned up many times. V is TRBV4-3 and J is TRBJ2-1; D is perhaps TRBD1 or TRBD2 (5 bases each). V lost 4 bases to trimming and J lost 5 bases, with 9 bases between them. There are 13 residues in the CDR3. In germline, CDR1 is LGHNA, CDR2 YSLEER. The CDR3 spells CASSLGPNNEQFF. The CDR3 bases are TGCGCCAGCAGCCTGGGACCAAACAATGAGCAGTTCTTC.

This clonotype was picked up a small number of times. The CDR3 nucleotides are TGTGCCAGCAGCCCCCAGGGGTGGAGTGGAACCCAGTACTTC. Its translation is CASSPQGWSGTQYF. The chain recombines TRBV7-6 with TRBJ2-5, with D perhaps TRBD1 (6 bases). CDR1 SGHVS and CDR2 FNYEAQ come from the germline V gene. The CDR3 extends over 14 amino acids. Trimming cost V 5 bases and J 8 bases, with 18 bases left between them.

This clonotype has just a few counts. The rearrangement joins TRBV7-2 to TRBJ1-1; no reliable D call. Trimming pared 1 base from V and 5 bases from J, leaving 11 bases between. The germline CDR1 and CDR2 sequences are SGHTA and FQGNSA. The CDR3 consists of 14 residues. CDR3 DNA sequence: TGTGCCAGCAGCTTAGTCACCCGCCGGACTGAAGCTTTCTTT. Translation: CASSLVTRRTEAFF.

Many counts were recorded for this clonotype. The chain is built from TRBV12-3 or TRBV12-4 and TRBJ2-2; 7 bases align to TRBD1. V shed 3 bases and J 7 bases; nucleotides not matched to a gene: 2. The CDR3 length is 13 residues. The CDR3 sequence is CASSFQGDGELFF. CDR3 bases: TGTGCCAGCAGTTTTCAGGGGGACGGGGAGCTGTTTTTT.

This clonotype was counted a few times. CDR3 in amino acids: CASRGNDSPLHF. DNA for the CDR3: TGTGCCAGCCGGGGTAACGATTCACCCCTCCACTTT. This rearrangement joins TRBV2 to TRBJ1-6; D uncertain. Trimming cost V 8 bases and J 8 bases, with 10 bases left between them. The CDR3 is 12 amino acids. Germline V lookup: CDR1 SNHLY, CDR2 FYNNEI.